This T cell receptor beta chain emerged from a study of blood T cell repertoires in COVID-19. Study in general: Samples representing acute and convalescent COVID-19 were sourced from the United States, Italy and Spain.

Here immunoSEQ multiplex PCR was the method, and the copy in TCRdb shows in-frame clones only, minus some. This table has a few hundred thousand clones, about 68% appearing once. The germline V gene encodes CDR1 MNHEY and CDR2 SVGEGT. V was clipped by 6 bases and J by 5 bases, with 11 bases between them. This CDR3 is built from 12 residues. The receptor was isolated from a woman aged 80 or over with acute or convalescent COVID-19. J is TRBJ2-7 and V is TRBV6-2 or TRBV6-3, with a possible D match to TRBD2 (5 bases). Source material: peripheral blood. The CDR3 region is CASSKVGNEQYF. DNA for the CDR3: TGTGCCAGCAGCAAGGTCGGGAACGAGCAGTACTTC.